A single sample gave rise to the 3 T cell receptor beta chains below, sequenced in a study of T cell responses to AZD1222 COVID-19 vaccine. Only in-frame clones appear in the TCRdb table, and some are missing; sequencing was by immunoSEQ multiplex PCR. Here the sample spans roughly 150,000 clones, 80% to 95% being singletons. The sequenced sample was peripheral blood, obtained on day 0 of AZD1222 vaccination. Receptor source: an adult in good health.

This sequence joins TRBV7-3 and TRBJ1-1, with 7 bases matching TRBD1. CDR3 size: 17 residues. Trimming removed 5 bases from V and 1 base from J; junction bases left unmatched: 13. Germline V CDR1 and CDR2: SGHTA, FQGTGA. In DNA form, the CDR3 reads TGTGCCAGCAGCCCTCAGACAGGGCCCATGGGGAACACTGAAGCTTTCTTT. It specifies CASSPQTGPMGNTEAFF.

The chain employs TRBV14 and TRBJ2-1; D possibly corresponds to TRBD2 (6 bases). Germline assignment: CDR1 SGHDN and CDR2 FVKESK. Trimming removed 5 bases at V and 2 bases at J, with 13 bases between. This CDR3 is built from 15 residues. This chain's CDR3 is CASSGTAGTYNEQFF. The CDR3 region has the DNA TGTGCCAGCAGCGGTACGGCGGGAACCTACAATGAGCAGTTCTTC.

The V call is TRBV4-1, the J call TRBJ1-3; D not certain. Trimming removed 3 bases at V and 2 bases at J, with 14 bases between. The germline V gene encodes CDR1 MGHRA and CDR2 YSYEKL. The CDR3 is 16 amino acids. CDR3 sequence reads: CASSQLAGGTGNTIYF. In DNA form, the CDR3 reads TGCGCCAGCAGCCAGTTGGCGGGAGGTACTGGAAACACCATATATTTT.